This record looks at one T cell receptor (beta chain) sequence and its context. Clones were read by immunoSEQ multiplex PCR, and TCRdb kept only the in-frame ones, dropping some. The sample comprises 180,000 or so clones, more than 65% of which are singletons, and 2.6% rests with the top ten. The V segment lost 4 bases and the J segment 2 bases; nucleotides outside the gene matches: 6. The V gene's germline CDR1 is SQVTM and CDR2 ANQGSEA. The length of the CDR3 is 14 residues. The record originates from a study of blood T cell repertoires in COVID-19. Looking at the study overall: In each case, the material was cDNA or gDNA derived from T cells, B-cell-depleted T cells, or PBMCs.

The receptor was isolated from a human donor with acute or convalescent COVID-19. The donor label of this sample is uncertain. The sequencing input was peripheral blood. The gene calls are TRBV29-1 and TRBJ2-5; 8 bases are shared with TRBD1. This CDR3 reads CSVALQGVQETQYF. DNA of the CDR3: TGCAGCGTTGCCCTACAGGGGGTACAAGAGACCCAGTACTTC.